The 16 T cell receptor beta chains given below trace back to one sample, sequenced in a study of T cells in Graves' hyperthyroidism and ophthalmopathy. TCR beta CDR3 region amplification was performed from RNA transcripts. A first-round RT-PCR of the TCR CDR3 used the HTBI primer set. TCRdb redid the calling of the multiplex PCR reads with MiXCR, one entry per CDR3 protein. The sample has about 300,000 distinct CDR3 sequences, around 15% seen once. The material sequenced was blood. The receptors shown here come from a woman in her thirties or forties with Graves' hyperthyroidism.

This clonotype showed up just a few times. The V call is TRBV10-3, the J call TRBJ2-1; TRBD1 matches 8 bases. Trimming cost V 3 bases and J 6 bases; bases outside gene matches: 4. In germline, CDR1 is ENHRY, CDR2 SYGVKD. There are 14 residues in the CDR3. The CDR3 is CAISEDRGSNEQFF. The CDR3 DNA is TGTGCCATCAGTGAAGACAGGGGAAGCAATGAGCAGTTCTTC.

A single count supports this clonotype. The J gene is TRBJ2-7, the V gene TRBV19, with 13 bases aligning to TRBD2. CDR3 size: 15 residues. V lost 3 bases, J lost 3 bases, and 2 bases stayed unmatched. Germline V gene data show CDR1 as LNHDA and CDR2 as SQIVND (reference sequence). The CDR3 loop reads CASSIRTSGSYEQYF. The CDR3 coding sequence is TGTGCCAGTAGTATCCGGACTAGCGGGAGCTACGAGCAGTACTTC.

This clonotype turned up a few times. The J gene is TRBJ2-7, the V gene TRBV4-1, with TRBD2 identical over 8 bases. Losses at the gene ends were 0 bases for V and 3 bases for J; bases not matched to a gene: 7. CDR1 is MGHRA, CDR2 YSYEKL, per germline. The CDR3 runs 16 residues. DNA for the CDR3: TGCGCCAGCAGCCAAGATATAGGGACTAGGGGCTACGAGCAGTACTTC. Translated, it gives CASSQDIGTRGYEQYF.

This clonotype was counted at least ten times. The V gene is TRBV30, the J gene TRBJ1-5; D uncertain. The CDR3 contains 10 residues. V was trimmed by 4 bases and J by 7 bases, leaving 5 bases between them. From germline, CDR1 is GTSNPN and CDR2 SVGIG (reference sequence). Here the CDR3 DNA reads TGTGCCTGGATAGGGCAGCCCCAGCATTTT. It translates to CAWIGQPQHF.

The chain is built from TRBV5-1 and TRBJ2-7, with 9 bases fitting TRBD1. There are 13 residues in the CDR3. Trimming removed 4 bases from V and 5 bases from J; junction bases left unmatched: 4. Germline V lookup: CDR1 SGHRS, CDR2 YFSETQ. The CDR3 spells CASSARTGDEQYF. The CDR3 coding sequence is TGCGCCAGCAGCGCCCGGACAGGGGACGAGCAGTACTTC.

The chain combines TRBV28 with TRBJ2-7, with TRBD2 matching 9 bases. Trimming took 10 bases from V and 6 from J; bases not matched to a gene: 10. The CDR3 is 13 amino acids. Germline V gene sequence: CDR1 MDHEN, CDR2 SYDVKM. DNA for the CDR3: TGTGCCACCCTAGCGGGAAAAACGGGCGAGCAGTACTTC. Translation gives CATLAGKTGEQYF.

This clonotype has ten or more counts. The V gene is TRBV5-1, the J gene TRBJ1-1; TRBD1 might be the D (6 bases). The CDR3 loop spans 13 amino acids. V lost 4 bases and J 6 bases, leaving 13 bases between the germline ends. Germline V gene data show CDR1 as SGHRS and CDR2 as YFSETQ. The CDR3 is CASSSPGVAEAFF. Written as DNA, the CDR3 is TGCGCCAGCAGCAGTCCAGGGGTCGCTGAAGCTTTCTTT.

This clonotype was seen at least ten times. The genes are TRBV27 and TRBJ1-1; 7 bases align to TRBD1. Trimming took 0 bases from V and 5 from J; bases not matched to a gene: 3. The CDR3 spans 14 residues. Germline V CDR1 and CDR2: MNHEY, SMNVEV (reference sequence). The CDR3 spells CASSLSDRRTEAFF. The CDR3 nucleotides are TGTGCCAGCAGTTTATCGGACAGGAGGACTGAAGCTTTCTTT.

This clonotype was detected a few times. V is TRBV11-1 and J is TRBJ2-5; TRBD2 matches at 11 bases. The trim removed 4 bases at V and 5 bases at J, leaving 15 bases unmatched. Germline loops: CDR1 SGHAT, CDR2 FQDESV (reference sequence). This CDR3 is 18 amino acids long. The CDR3 is CASSSTPGLAAGRETQYF. The CDR3 nucleotides are TGTGCCAGCAGCTCCACACCGGGACTAGCGGCGGGGCGGGAGACCCAGTACTTC.

The chain joins TRBV9 to TRBJ1-2; D is possibly TRBD1 (5 bases). V lost 3 bases to trimming and J lost 8 bases, with 23 bases between them. In germline, CDR1 is SGDLS, CDR2 YYNGEE. The CDR3 is 16 amino acids. CDR3 sequence (DNA): TGTGCCAGCAGCGAGGGGCCGGGACCCCCCGGGGAGGGCTACACCTTC. It specifies CASSEGPGPPGEGYTF.

The chain joins TRBV20-1 to TRBJ2-4; tentative D call: TRBD2 (6 bases). Germline loops: CDR1 DFQATT, CDR2 SNEGSKA (reference sequence). This CDR3 has 13 amino acids. V lost 2 bases and J 6 bases, leaving 11 bases between the germline ends. The CDR3, as DNA: TGCAGTGCTAGACACGGGAGCGGAAACATTCAGTACTTC. This encodes CSARHGSGNIQYF.

This clonotype was recorded many times. The V and J genes are TRBV7-9 and TRBJ2-7, with TRBD1 matching 7 bases. Trimming cost V 5 bases and J 2 bases; bases outside gene matches: 6. CDR3 length: 14 residues. Germline CDR1 is SEHNR and CDR2 is FQNEAQ (reference sequence). DNA for the CDR3: TGTGCCAGCAGCGTCCGGGACAGTGCCTACGAGCAGTACTTC. It is translated as CASSVRDSAYEQYF.

This clonotype was observed at least ten times. The chain recombines TRBV20-1 with TRBJ2-7; D is perhaps TRBD1 or TRBD2 (6 bases each). V lost 1 base, J lost 0 bases, and 19 bases lay in between. CDR1 is DFQATT, CDR2 SNEGSKA, per germline (reference sequence). This CDR3 spans 17 amino acids. In nucleotides, the CDR3 is TGCAGTGCTAGAGCAGCCGGGGGCTGGATGAACTCCTACGAGCAGTACTTC. This translates into CSARAAGGWMNSYEQYF.

This clonotype was counted ten times or more. The chain recombines TRBV28 with TRBJ1-2; the D is unclear. This CDR3 is built from 12 residues. CDR1 is MDHEN, CDR2 SYDVKM, per germline. The V end was cut by 8 bases, the J end by 10 bases, with 17 bases between. The CDR3 sequence: CASRGQWGTYTF. DNA of the CDR3: TGTGCCAGCCGTGGGCAATGGGGAACCTACACCTTC.

In its sample, this clonotype was seen many times. The chain combines TRBV28 with TRBJ2-3; TRBD2 matches 7 bases. After removal of 3 bases from V and 4 bases from J, the junction contained 10 bases not matched to a gene. Germline-derived CDR1 and CDR2 are MDHEN and SYDVKM. CDR3 length equals 16 residues. CDR3 nucleotide sequence: TGTGCCAGCAGTTTCCTCTACGCGGGAGCCCCAGATACGCAGTATTTT. It yields the protein CASSFLYAGAPDTQYF.

This clonotype was picked up many times. The chain recombines TRBV28 with TRBJ2-1; perhaps TRBD2 as D (6 bases). V dropped 3 bases and J dropped 10 bases, with 19 bases sitting between them. Germline loops: CDR1 MDHEN, CDR2 SYDVKM. The CDR3 is made up of 15 amino acids. The CDR3: CASSFGLAMRGEQFF. CDR3 DNA: TGTGCCAGCAGTTTCGGGCTAGCGATGAGAGGGGAGCAGTTCTTC. Based on the CDR3 plus reference TRBV28 and TRBJ2-1, the full variable domain is DVKVTQSSRYLVKRTGEKVFLECVQDMDHENMFWYRQDPGLGLRLIYFSYDVKMKEKGDIPEGYSVSREKKERFSLILESASTNQTSMYLCASSFGLAMRGEQFFGPGTRLTVL.